One T cell receptor (beta chain) is described in this entry. This clonotype was seen repeatedly, ten times or more. What antigen it recognizes has not been identified. Within one base of it there is no much larger clone, and no base qualities were kept. This specimen belongs to a study of T-cell reconstitution after alpha-beta-depleted transplantation in children (dated by TCRdb to 2016 to 2018). With respect to the entire study: Using TCR repertoire profiling, the study followed T-cell immune reconstitution in a quantitative way in children after TCRalphabeta/CD19-depleted allogeneic hematopoietic cell transplantation. Paper-wide results and their limitations: The frequencies of hyperexpanded clones fell over the following months, and after one year, T-cell counts and TCRbeta diversity were mostly attributed to newly produced T cells. In some patients, the high TCRbeta diversity seen at day 60 was put down to recipient T cells and intrathymic progenitors that had survived conditioning. About two months after transplant, the apparently early recovery of alphabetaT-cell counts reportedly depended on just several hundred clones that had expanded rapidly and came from non-depleted graft cells.

What the treatment or condition label conveys for this sample: allogeneic hematopoietic cell transplantation with graft depleted of TCRalphabeta T cells and CD19 B cells. TCRalphabeta/CD19-depleted allogeneic hematopoietic cell grafts were given to the transplant recipients, all of whom were children. The library relied on PCR. Instrument on record: Illumina HiSeq 2500. TCR library preparation used molecular barcoding, with unique molecular identifiers applied to normalize quantification of the TCRbeta repertoire. The public reads were quality trimmed at Q25 with fastp and then assembled into clones with MiXCR by TCRdb, keeping productive beta chains. Entries that share a CDR3 protein sequence are merged under the most common genes and DNA. The sample table records roughly 200,000 distinct CDR3 sequences; approximately 11% of these occur just once. The ten largest account for roughly 30% of the sample.

V is cut back by 5 bases and J by 0 bases, with 6 bases in the junction unmatched. The germline V gene (reference sequence) yields MNHEY for CDR1 and SMNVEV for CDR2. From cysteine to phenylalanine, the CDR3 is 15 amino acids long. This entry keeps only the CDR3 DNA: 45 bases, framed from base 1. The source was PBMCs, collected before TCRalphabeta/CD19-depleted stem cell transplant. This receptor chain uses TRBV27 and TRBJ2-7, with 8 bases in between that match TRBD2. The clonotype comes from a child under two years old with acute myeloid leukemia, due to receive a stem cell transplant. The DNA sequence is given as TGTGCCAGCAGTCTTGGCGGGAGGTTCTCCTACGAGCAGTACTTC. This yields the protein CASSLGGRFSYEQYF.